This T cell receptor (beta chain) is drawn from a study of T cell changes during pregnancy in multiple sclerosis. CDR1 is LNHNV, CDR2 YYDKDF, per germline (reference sequence). V was cut by 1 base and J by 1 base, with 4 bases left in between. The CDR3 has 13 residues. The data were produced by immunoSEQ multiplex PCR, yet TCRdb's version contains in-frame clones alone and is incomplete. The sample includes about 110,000 clones, 85% to 95% of them seen just once. The sequencing used peripheral blood, collected in the third trimester of pregnancy. This chain uses TRBV15 with TRBJ1-1; no clear D gene. This sequence was found in a female donor in good health, enrolled as a control in a pregnancy study. CDR3 coding DNA: TGTGCCACCAGCAGAGTAGAGAACACTGAAGCTTTCTTT. Protein: CATSRVENTEAFF.